The 7 T cell receptor beta chains below were found in one sample sequenced in a study of cytomegalovirus exposure and HLA in healthy donors. The primer mix had 60 Vbeta and 13 Jbeta primers. Data came from immunoSEQ multiplex PCR; TCRdb stores just in-frame clones and leaves some out. The sample shows some 120,000 clones, 80% of them seen only once. The sample consisted of PBMCs. All receptors derive from a man aged 30 to 39 in good health and CMV-seronegative.

The chain recombines TRBV19 with TRBJ2-3; 7 nucleotides match TRBD1. The V and J ends lost 5 bases and 5 bases, in that order; junction bases with no gene match: 13. In germline, CDR1 is LNHDA, CDR2 SQIVND (reference sequence). The CDR3 has 16 amino acids. The CDR3 loop reads CASSDRQGLRGDTQYF. The CDR3 nucleotides are TGTGCCAGTAGTGACCGACAGGGCCTAAGGGGAGATACGCAGTATTTT.

This chain joins TRBV6-5 and TRBJ1-3; 7 bases align to TRBD1. This CDR3 is built from 16 residues. Germline CDR1 is MNHEY and CDR2 is SVGAGI. The trim removed 0 bases at V and 4 bases at J, leaving 6 bases unmatched. CDR3 protein: CASSYSEGARGNTIYF. The DNA of the CDR3 is TGTGCCAGCAGTTACTCGGAGGGGGCGAGAGGAAACACCATATATTTT.

Only one count was recorded for this clone. The J gene is TRBJ2-7, the V gene TRBV18; D is perhaps TRBD2 (6 bases). The length of the CDR3 is 14 residues. Germline CDR1 is KGHSH and CDR2 is LQKENI. V was clipped by 2 bases and J by 3 bases, with 11 bases between them. The CDR3, as DNA: TGTGCCAGCTCACCATATGACGGGGGCTACGAGCAGTACTTC. Translated, it gives CASSPYDGGYEQYF.

This clone was found a few times. The chain joins TRBV4-1 to TRBJ1-4, with a weak D call TRBD1 (5 bases). V lost 0 bases, J lost 14 bases, and 10 bases lay in between. This CDR3 has 12 amino acids. Per germline, CDR1 MGHRA and CDR2 YSYEKL. CDR3 loop: CASSQDRGGLFF. The CDR3 nucleotides read TGCGCCAGCAGCCAAGATAGGGGAGGGCTGTTTTTT.

This chain links TRBV6-5 with TRBJ2-7; TRBD2 matches 8 bases. The junction had 8 bases not matched to a gene; V was cut back by 4 bases and J by 6 bases. Germline V gene lookup returns CDR1 MNHEY and CDR2 SVGAGI. The length of the CDR3 is 14 residues. CDR3 loop: CASSSGGLATEQYF. The CDR3 nucleotides read TGTGCCAGCAGTTCCGGCGGACTAGCAACCGAGCAGTACTTC.

This chain links TRBV12-2 with TRBJ2-3; the table's D call TRBD1 went unverified against the DNA. TRBV12-2 is deemed a pseudogene. This CDR3 region has 17 residues. This chain's CDR3 is CASRSPDGTGFSDTQYF. CDR3 nucleotide sequence: TGTGCAAGTCGCTCCCCAGACGGGACAGGGTTCTCGGATACGCAGTATTTT.

This clone has a handful of counts. This rearrangement joins TRBV2 to TRBJ2-7; perhaps TRBD1 as D (6 bases). Trimming pared 6 bases from V and 0 bases from J, leaving 12 bases between. Per the germline V gene, CDR1 is SNHLY and CDR2 is FYNNEI. This CDR3 region has 14 residues. The CDR3 region has the DNA TGTGCCAGCAGGGGACACACGAACTCCTACGAGCAGTACTTC. This codes for CASRGHTNSYEQYF.